This T cell receptor (beta chain) came from a study of shared T cell receptors in the human thymus. The assay was immunoSEQ multiplex PCR, and TCRdb's table has in-frame clones only and misses some. The profile shows hundreds of thousands of clones, 80% to 90% of them singletons. The same data also contributed to another study, on human thymus T cells.

This clonotype originated in a boy in the first two years of life with a congenital heart defect. What was sequenced was thymocytes.

This CDR3 is CASSLARLGTDTQYF. In DNA form, the CDR3 reads TGTGCCAGCAGCTTAGCCCGACTAGGAACAGATACGCAGTATTTT. V is TRBV7-2 and J is TRBJ2-3; D is perhaps TRBD2 (6 bases). Deletions cut 0 bases from V and 3 bases from J, with 10 bases between. The CDR3 extends over 15 amino acids. The germline CDR1 and CDR2 sequences are SGHTA and FQGNSA.